The 30 T cell receptor beta chains in this list originate from one sample, sequenced in a study of T cell responses to AZD1222 COVID-19 vaccine. TCRdb's table, derived via immunoSEQ multiplex PCR, lists solely in-frame clones and lacks some. Among fewer than 150,000 clones listed, roughly 91% were seen once. The specimen comprised peripheral blood, sampled 28 days after the second AZD1222 dose. These receptors were taken from an adult who received the AZD1222 COVID-19 vaccine.

V gene TRBV2 combines with J gene TRBJ1-5; the D is unclear. The germline V gene encodes CDR1 SNHLY and CDR2 FYNNEI. The V end lost 6 bases, the J end lost 5 bases, and 14 bases lay between the germline ends. The CDR3 is made up of 14 amino acids. The CDR3 sequence is CASRYDGSYQPQHF. The CDR3 DNA reads TGTGCCAGCAGGTATGACGGGAGTTATCAGCCCCAGCATTTT.

This clone has only a few counts. V and J are TRBV3-1 (or the pseudogene TRBV3-2) and TRBJ2-3; TRBD2 matches 8 bases. CDR1 and CDR2 from the germline V gene are LGHDT and YNNKEL (reference sequence). The length of the CDR3 is 18 residues. Losses at the gene ends were 0 bases for V and 1 base for J; bases not matched to a gene: 9. CDR3 sequence (DNA): TGTGCCAGCAGCCAAGATCTTAGGAGCGGGAGACGCACAGATACGCAGTATTTT. This codes for CASSQDLRSGRRTDTQYF.

This chain's CDR3 is CASRPPGTSKGEQFF. The CDR3 DNA reads TGTGCCAGCAGACCCCCAGGGACTAGTAAGGGTGAGCAGTTCTTC. The rearrangement joins TRBV7-3 to TRBJ2-1, with 8 bases identical to TRBD2. After removal of 6 bases from V and 9 bases from J, the junction contained 13 bases not matched to a gene. This CDR3 region has 15 residues. The germline gives CDR1 SGHTA, CDR2 FQGTGA.

V is TRBV6-5 and J is TRBJ1-5, with a tentative D call TRBD1 (5 bases). Germline V gives CDR1 MNHEY, CDR2 SVGAGI. The CDR3 has 15 residues. Trimming removed 7 bases at V and 4 bases at J, with 17 bases between. The CDR3: CASTPGSGMNQPQHF. The CDR3 coding sequence is TGTGCCAGCACCCCCGGTTCAGGGATGAATCAGCCCCAGCATTTT.

V gene TRBV27 combines with J gene TRBJ2-2, with 7 bases that match TRBD2. Germline CDR1 MNHEY, CDR2 SMNVEV (reference sequence). The ends lost 6 bases at V and 0 bases at J; junction bases unmatched: 4. The CDR3 consists of 15 residues. The CDR3 loop is CASRRSGANTGELFF. As DNA, the CDR3 is TGTGCCAGCAGAAGGAGCGGGGCGAACACCGGGGAGCTGTTTTTT.

V usage is TRBV4-1 and J usage is TRBJ1-5; no clear D. V gave up 0 bases and J gave up 2 bases, with 14 bases separating them. The CDR3 has 17 amino acids. Germline lookup yields CDR1 MGHRA and CDR2 YSYEKL. The CDR3 region has the DNA TGCGCCAGCAGCCAAGAGGCCAGGTTTCTGGGCAATCAGCCCCAGCATTTT. Translated: CASSQEARFLGNQPQHF.

This rearrangement joins TRBV2 to TRBJ1-5; D not resolved. The germline V gene has CDR1 SNHLY and CDR2 FYNNEI. V was cut by 4 bases and J by 5 bases, with 6 bases left in between. CDR3 length equals 12 residues. Written as DNA, the CDR3 is TGTGCCAGCAGTGGCGAAGATCAGCCCCAGCATTTT. It codes for CASSGEDQPQHF.

The chain has TRBV2 and TRBJ2-2, with 13 bases identical to TRBD2. CDR3 size: 18 residues. CDR1 is SNHLY and CDR2 is FYNNEI in the germline V gene. After removal of 0 bases from V and 1 base from J, the junction contained 2 bases not matched to a gene. Written as DNA, the CDR3 is TGTGCCAGCAGTGAAGCGGGACTAGCGGGACTGAACACCGGGGAGCTGTTTTTT. It translates to CASSEAGLAGLNTGELFF.

The DNA of the CDR3 is TGTGCCAGCAGCTCACAGGGAGATGAGCAGTTCTTC. Translating gives CASSSQGDEQFF. The chain uses TRBV7-9 and TRBJ2-1; D perhaps matches TRBD1 (6 bases). V was cut by 4 bases and J by 8 bases, with 9 bases left in between. Germline CDR1 SEHNR, CDR2 FQNEAQ (reference sequence). The length of the CDR3 is 12 residues.

The V and J genes are TRBV27 and TRBJ1-4; a possible D gene is TRBD1 (6 bases). CDR1 and CDR2 (germline): MNHEY, SMNVEV (reference sequence). Trimming pared 6 bases from V and 6 bases from J, leaving 17 bases between. This CDR3 comprises 15 residues. The CDR3 protein is CASSRPGVGDEKLFF. The CDR3 nucleotides read TGTGCCAGCAGCCGACCAGGGGTAGGGGATGAAAAACTGTTTTTT.

This chain connects TRBV7-8 to TRBJ1-4, with TRBD1 as a possible D gene (6 bases). From germline, CDR1 is SGHVS and CDR2 FQNEAQ. V was cut by 5 bases and J by 6 bases, with 25 bases left in between. The CDR3 runs to 18 residues. The CDR3 is CASSARYGTPVKDEKLFF. The DNA of the CDR3 is TGTGCCAGCAGCGCTCGTTACGGGACACCGGTTAAGGATGAAAAACTGTTTTTT.

V gene TRBV28 combines with J gene TRBJ1-4, with 9 bases that match TRBD1. CDR3 length: 14 amino acids. Trimming removed 6 bases from V and 5 bases from J; junction bases left unmatched: 4. Per germline, CDR1 MDHEN and CDR2 SYDVKM. Written as DNA, the CDR3 is TGTGCCAGCAGCTCCGGGACAGGGAATGAAAAACTGTTTTTT. This gives the protein CASSSGTGNEKLFF.

The chain's CDR3 is CALGGGWYEQYF. CDR3 nucleotide sequence: TGTGCCCTCGGGGGGGGTTGGTACGAGCAGTACTTC. This sequence joins TRBV30 and TRBJ2-7, with TRBD2 matching over 8 bases. V lost 8 bases to trimming and J lost 4 bases; unmatched junction nucleotides: 7. CDR1 and CDR2 from the germline V gene are GTSNPN and SVGIG (reference sequence). CDR3 length equals 12 residues.

The gene calls are TRBV18 and TRBJ2-2, with 8 bases aligning to TRBD2. This CDR3 has 15 residues. V gave up 8 bases and J gave up 0 bases; unmatched junction bases: 5. In germline, CDR1 is KGHSH, CDR2 LQKENI. The CDR3 sequence is CASLSGGANTGELFF. CDR3 sequence (DNA): TGTGCCAGCCTCTCCGGGGGGGCGAACACCGGGGAGCTGTTTTTT.

This clone was seen just once. V gene TRBV7-9 combines with J gene TRBJ2-7, with D perhaps matching TRBD1 (6 bases). Trimming stripped 5 bases from V and 2 bases from J, with 22 bases between. The germline gives CDR1 SEHNR, CDR2 FQNEAQ (reference sequence). This CDR3 contains 17 residues. This CDR3 is CASSQEFLGAGAYEQYF. The CDR3 DNA sequence: TGTGCCAGCAGCCAAGAGTTCTTGGGGGCGGGTGCCTACGAGCAGTACTTC.

This clone was detected a few times. This chain's CDR3 is CASSFLRGAYTEAFF. CDR3 in DNA: TGCGCCAGCAGCTTTCTGCGGGGGGCGTACACTGAAGCTTTCTTT. The rearrangement uses TRBV5-1 and TRBJ1-1, with a weak D call TRBD1 (6 bases). V was cut by 2 bases and J by 3 bases, with 14 bases left in between. Germline V lookup: CDR1 SGHRS, CDR2 YFSETQ. This CDR3 region has 15 residues.

The V call is TRBV7-2, the J call TRBJ2-3; 9 nucleotides align to TRBD2. The CDR3 has 16 amino acids. Germline trimming cut 5 bases from V and 0 bases from J; bases unmatched to any gene: 6. Germline lookup yields CDR1 SGHTA and CDR2 FQGNSA. The CDR3 DNA is TGTGCCAGCAGCCCGAGACTAGCGGCTAGCACAGATACGCAGTATTTT. Its protein is CASSPRLAASTDTQYF.

The rearrangement uses TRBV6-1 and TRBJ2-5; the D is unclear. V was clipped by 8 bases and J by 1 base, with 5 bases between them. The CDR3 loop spans 11 amino acids. Per the germline V gene, CDR1 is MNHNS and CDR2 is SASEGT. CDR3 nucleotide sequence: TGTGCCAGCGGTGCCCAAGAGACCCAGTACTTC. Protein product: CASGAQETQYF.

This clone was observed a few times. This chain connects TRBV2 to TRBJ1-1; 9 nucleotides line up with TRBD1. V lost 7 bases and J lost 0; bases outside the gene matches: 3. Germline CDR1 is SNHLY and CDR2 is FYNNEI. This CDR3 has 14 amino acids. Here the CDR3 DNA reads TGTGCCAGCAAGGGACAGGGACTGAACACTGAAGCTTTCTTT. Translating gives CASKGQGLNTEAFF.

The chain employs TRBV6-4 and TRBJ1-6; tentatively, D is TRBD1 (6 bases). Germline loops: CDR1 MRHNA, CDR2 SNTAGT. V lost 8 bases and J lost 9, with 14 bases in between. The CDR3 totals 13 residues. In nucleotides, the CDR3 is TGTGCCAGCGCGGGGGCCCAGGGTTCACCCCTCCACTTT. Protein product: CASAGAQGSPLHF.

This clone occurred once. The chain combines TRBV9 with TRBJ2-1, with D unresolved. There are 12 residues in the CDR3. Germline V gene lookup returns CDR1 SGDLS and CDR2 YYNGEE. The germline V and J ends were trimmed by 5 bases and 9 bases, with 12 bases remaining between them. The CDR3 nucleotides are TGTGCCAGCAGTATGACCTCCCTTGAGCAGTTCTTC. Its protein is CASSMTSLEQFF.

The chain has TRBV9 and TRBJ1-6; D gene ambiguous. Trimming took 6 bases from V and 8 from J, leaving 15 bases between them. The CDR3 is 14 residues long. The V gene's germline CDR1 is SGDLS and CDR2 YYNGEE. Here the CDR3 reads CASTSGRGYSPLHF. DNA of the CDR3: TGTGCCAGCACATCCGGGAGAGGGTATTCACCCCTCCACTTT.

V gene TRBV25-1 combines with J gene TRBJ2-3; D is uncertain. CDR1 is MGHDK and CDR2 is SYGVNS in the germline V gene. The CDR3 sequence is 15 residues long. V was cut by 3 bases and J by 1 base, with 11 bases left in between. CDR3 sequence reads: CASSDPTGGTDTQYF. The CDR3 bases are TGTGCCAGCAGTGACCCAACGGGTGGCACAGATACGCAGTATTTT. The whole variable domain, filled in from reference TRBV25-1 and TRBJ2-3, reads EADIYQTPRYLVIGTGKKITLECSQTMGHDKMYWYQQDPGMELHLIHYSYGVNSTEKGDLSSESTVSRIRTEHFPLTLESARPSHTSQYLCASSDPTGGTDTQYFGPGTRLTVL.

The chain links TRBV7-6 to TRBJ2-2; 9 bases map to TRBD2. Germline V gene lookup returns CDR1 SGHVS and CDR2 FNYEAQ. Trimming at V came to 6 bases and at J to 6 bases, leaving 11 bases not matched to a gene. The CDR3 is 16 residues long. DNA of the CDR3: TGTGCCAGCAGGCGTACTAGCGGGTCAAGGTCCGGGGAGCTGTTTTTT. The encoded protein is CASRRTSGSRSGELFF.

The chain recombines TRBV12-3 or TRBV12-4 with TRBJ2-7; unclear D gene. V was trimmed by 8 bases and J by 7 bases, leaving 12 bases between them. There are 11 residues in the CDR3. CDR3 protein: CASSPADEQYF. The CDR3 nucleotides are TGTGCCAGCTCCCCCGCTGATGAGCAGTACTTC.

The rearrangement joins TRBV30 to TRBJ1-2, with 7 bases lining up with TRBD1. This CDR3 has 13 amino acids. The V and J ends lost 3 bases and 4 bases, in that order; junction bases with no gene match: 5. Germline CDR1 is GTSNPN and CDR2 is SVGIG (reference sequence). The CDR3 is CAWRKTGRYGYTF. The CDR3 bases are TGTGCCTGGAGGAAGACAGGGCGCTATGGCTACACCTTC.

This rearrangement joins TRBV4-2 to TRBJ2-1, with 10 bases identical to TRBD2. The CDR3 loop spans 19 amino acids. V lost 1 base and J lost 3; bases outside the gene matches: 12. CDR1 LGHNA and CDR2 YNFKEQ come from the germline V gene. The CDR3 DNA follows: TGTGCCAGCAGCCAAGTCGTGCGCTCTAGCGGGGGAAACTACAATGAGCAGTTCTTC. Protein sequence: CASSQVVRSSGGNYNEQFF.

Ten or more counts support this clone. The chain carries TRBV19 and TRBJ1-2; no definite D call. V was trimmed by 1 base and J by 1 base, leaving 13 bases between them. CDR3 size: 16 residues. Germline V CDR1 and CDR2: LNHDA, SQIVND (reference sequence). The CDR3 region has the DNA TGTGCCAGTAGTATAGCCTCCATAGCGCTTAACTATGGCTACACCTTC. Residues: CASSIASIALNYGYTF.

V is TRBV9 and J is TRBJ1-2; TRBD1 matches at 9 bases. The V gene's germline CDR1 is SGDLS and CDR2 YYNGEE. The CDR3 covers 14 residues. The ends lost 4 bases at V and 4 bases at J; junction bases unmatched: 5. In nucleotides, the CDR3 is TGTGCCAGCAGCCCAGGACAGGGGATCTATGGCTACACCTTC. Translated, it gives CASSPGQGIYGYTF. The variable domain in full, with the rest retrieved from reference TRBV9 and TRBJ1-2, is DSGVTQTPKHLITATGQRVTLRCSPRSGDLSVYWYQQSLDQGLQFLIQYYNGEERAKGNILERFSAQQFPDLHSELNLSSLELGDSALYFCASSPGQGIYGYTFGSGTRLTVV.

This clone showed up just once. J is TRBJ1-1 and V is TRBV10-3; TRBD1 matches at 11 bases. The CDR3 runs 16 residues. Trimming cost V 3 bases and J 4 bases; bases outside gene matches: 7. CDR1 is ENHRY, CDR2 SYGVKD, per germline. In DNA form, the CDR3 reads TGTGCCATCAGTGAATTACCGGGACAGGGGGTCACTGAAGCTTTCTTT. Encoded protein: CAISELPGQGVTEAFF.